The 18 T cell receptor beta chains below were found in one sample sequenced in a study of T cell responses to AZD1222 COVID-19 vaccine. The table came from immunoSEQ multiplex PCR; TCRdb's copy has only in-frame clones and leaves some out. Seen here are roughly 99,000 clones, roughly 90% observed once, and the top ten hold roughly 8.9%. The sequenced sample was peripheral blood, obtained 28 days after the second AZD1222 dose. These receptors all come from an adult who received the AZD1222 COVID-19 vaccine.

This clone was detected once. This chain's CDR3 is CASSLRQRGLPGELFF. As DNA, the CDR3 is TGTGCCAGCAGTTTACGACAGAGAGGGTTACCGGGGGAGCTGTTTTTT. The rearrangement uses TRBV27 and TRBJ2-2; D is perhaps TRBD1 or TRBD2 (5 bases each). V dropped 2 bases and J dropped 8 bases, with 18 bases sitting between them. The CDR3 has 16 amino acids. The germline V gene has CDR1 MNHEY and CDR2 SMNVEV (reference sequence).

The chain joins TRBV5-5 to TRBJ1-5, with unresolved D. CDR1 is SGHKS and CDR2 is YYEKEE in the germline V gene (reference sequence). CDR3 length equals 15 residues. Trimming pared 4 bases from V and 6 bases from J, leaving 17 bases between. CDR3 in DNA: TGTGCCAGCAGCCCTTTCTCCACGGGAGGTCAGCCCCAGCATTTT. Its translation is CASSPFSTGGQPQHF.

The chain employs TRBV29-1 and TRBJ1-2, with D hard to call. The germline V gene encodes CDR1 SQVTM and CDR2 ANQGSEA. The CDR3 extends over 12 amino acids. V gave up 4 bases and J gave up 3 bases, with 9 bases separating them. The CDR3 DNA is TGCAGCGTTGCCGCCATTGACTATGGCTACACCTTC. This codes for CSVAAIDYGYTF.

The V gene is TRBV3-1 (or the pseudogene TRBV3-2), the J gene TRBJ1-2, with D possibly being TRBD1 (6 bases). CDR1 and CDR2 (germline): LGHDT, YNNKEL (reference sequence). The CDR3 covers 17 residues. V was pared by 1 base and J by 5 bases, with 20 bases between. DNA for the CDR3: TGTGCCAGCAGCCAAGGCAAGGGGGGACACAGAACATATGGCTACACCTTC. Encoded protein: CASSQGKGGHRTYGYTF.

The V and J genes are TRBV6-1 and TRBJ1-1; no definite D call. Between the trimmed V and J ends, which lost 1 base and 4 bases, there was a span of 10 bases. CDR1 MNHNS and CDR2 SASEGT come from the germline V gene. The length of the CDR3 is 14 residues. CDR3 sequence reads: CASSEGDWTTEAFF. The CDR3 nucleotides are TGTGCCAGCAGTGAAGGCGATTGGACCACTGAAGCTTTCTTT.

The chain carries TRBV27 and TRBJ2-7; 8 nucleotides line up with TRBD1. Germline loops: CDR1 MNHEY, CDR2 SMNVEV (reference sequence). V was pared by 4 bases and J by 3 bases, with 2 bases of the junction left unmatched. This CDR3 comprises 13 residues. CDR3 loop: CASSSGGGYEQYF. The CDR3 DNA is TGTGCCAGCAGTTCAGGGGGCGGCTACGAGCAGTACTTC.

This clone appeared once. This sequence joins TRBV27 and TRBJ1-1; D remains unclear. In germline, CDR1 is MNHEY, CDR2 SMNVEV (reference sequence). The CDR3 spans 14 residues. The germline V and J ends were trimmed by 2 bases and 7 bases, with 14 bases remaining between them. The CDR3 loop reads CASSLQRTLNEAFF. The CDR3 bases are TGTGCCAGCAGTTTACAGAGAACTTTAAATGAAGCTTTCTTT.

In its sample, this clone was seen once. The chain combines TRBV18 with TRBJ1-1; D may be TRBD1 (5 bases). This CDR3 spans 14 amino acids. Germline V lookup: CDR1 KGHSH, CDR2 LQKENI. Trimming shortened V by 3 bases and J by 8 bases, and 16 bases separated the two germline ends. CDR3 DNA: TGTGCCAGCTCACCGGGGGTCCAGGGAACAGAAGCTTTCTTT. It translates to CASSPGVQGTEAFF.

This clone was seen a few times. The chain recombines TRBV6-5 with TRBJ1-1; possible D gene TRBD1, 6 bases. This CDR3 region has 14 residues. V was cut by 4 bases and J by 6 bases, with 15 bases left in between. Per the germline V gene, CDR1 is MNHEY and CDR2 is SVGAGI. Here the CDR3 reads CASSSSGAPAEAFF. The CDR3 DNA is TGTGCCAGCAGTTCGTCGGGGGCCCCAGCTGAAGCTTTCTTT.

This clone occurred once. This chain joins TRBV19 and TRBJ1-5; D may be TRBD1 (5 bases). The CDR3 length is 13 residues. Germline assignment: CDR1 LNHDA and CDR2 SQIVND (reference sequence). V lost 10 bases, J lost 2 bases, and 12 bases lay in between. The CDR3 region has the DNA TGTGCCACCACGAGGGGCGGCAATCAGCCCCAGCATTTT. Encoded protein: CATTRGGNQPQHF.

The rearrangement links TRBV6-5 to TRBJ2-4, with TRBD1 matching over 8 bases. The CDR3 extends over 12 amino acids. The ends lost 6 bases at V and 9 bases at J; junction bases unmatched: 4. The germline gives CDR1 MNHEY, CDR2 SVGAGI. DNA of the CDR3: TGTGCCAGCAGGGCAGGGGGCGGCATTCAGTACTTC. This codes for CASRAGGGIQYF.

This chain joins TRBV7-2 and TRBJ2-7, with 13 positions matching TRBD2. This CDR3 has 17 residues. The germline CDR1 and CDR2 sequences are SGHTA and FQGNSA. After removal of 5 bases from V and 4 bases from J, the junction contained 11 bases not matched to a gene. CDR3 in amino acids: CASSRPDLTSGGYEQYF. The CDR3 coding sequence is TGTGCCAGCAGCCGTCCAGACCTGACTAGCGGGGGGTACGAGCAGTACTTC.

CDR3: CAWTMGDFDNSPLHF. For the CDR3, the DNA is TGTGCCTGGACCATGGGGGATTTCGATAATTCACCCCTCCACTTT. The chain is built from TRBV30 and TRBJ1-6; D is possibly TRBD1 (5 bases). CDR1 GTSNPN and CDR2 SVGIG come from the germline V gene (reference sequence). V gave up 4 bases and J gave up 5 bases, with 15 bases separating them. The CDR3 length is 15 residues.

The chain joins TRBV19 to TRBJ1-5; D is perhaps TRBD1 (5 bases). The CDR3 loop spans 17 amino acids. Per germline, CDR1 LNHDA and CDR2 SQIVND (reference sequence). The ends were cut back, 0 bases at V and 0 bases at J, with 12 bases in the middle. DNA of the CDR3: TGTGCCAGTAGTATAGATCATGCGACAGCTAGCAATCAGCCCCAGCATTTT. This translates into CASSIDHATASNQPQHF. Filled out from reference TRBV19 and TRBJ1-5, the complete variable domain reads DGGITQSPKYLFRKEGQNVTLSCEQNLNHDAMYWYRQDPGQGLRLIYYSQIVNDFQKGDIAEGYSVSREKKESFPLTVTSAQKNPTAFYLCASSIDHATASNQPQHFGDGTRLSIL.

This clone was observed a single time. The V gene is TRBV6-2 or TRBV6-3, the J gene TRBJ1-6, with D unclear. Germline assignment: CDR1 MNHEY and CDR2 SVGEGT. The CDR3 is 15 residues long. The V end was cut by 5 bases, the J end by 10 bases, with 18 bases between. The CDR3 spells CASSSSTESLSPLHF. In DNA, the CDR3 is TGTGCCAGCAGTAGCTCGACGGAAAGTCTATCACCCCTCCACTTT.

The chain is built from TRBV6-5 and TRBJ1-5; 7 bases fit TRBD1. The germline gives CDR1 MNHEY, CDR2 SVGAGI. V trimming: 8 bases; J trimming: 2 bases; junction bases outside the gene matches: 12. The CDR3 consists of 16 residues. CDR3: CASGSSGQGGNQPQHF. For the CDR3, the DNA is TGTGCCAGCGGTTCCTCGGGGCAGGGGGGCAATCAGCCCCAGCATTTT.

CDR3 amino acids: CASSFGEGAPYEQYF. In DNA form, the CDR3 reads TGTGCCAGCTCCTTCGGGGAGGGGGCACCCTACGAGCAGTACTTC. The V and J genes are TRBV18 and TRBJ2-7; D is perhaps TRBD1 or TRBD2 (7 bases each). There are 15 residues in the CDR3. The germline V gene has CDR1 KGHSH and CDR2 LQKENI. The germline V and J ends were trimmed by 6 bases and 2 bases, with 17 bases remaining between them.

This clone came up once. The chain combines TRBV4-1 with TRBJ1-5; TRBD1 matches at 7 bases. Germline lookup yields CDR1 MGHRA and CDR2 YSYEKL. Trimming cost V 3 bases and J 10 bases; bases outside gene matches: 12. The CDR3 is 15 amino acids. The CDR3 sequence: CASSQVGTVGEPQHF. CDR3 DNA sequence: TGCGCCAGCAGCCAGGTGGGGACAGTCGGTGAACCCCAGCATTTT.